The rows below give T cell receptor beta chains drawn from one sample of a study of cytomegalovirus exposure and HLA in healthy donors. Clones were sequenced by immunoSEQ multiplex PCR, and TCRdb holds only the in-frame ones, with some missing. The sample shows around 200,000 clones, approximately 82% of them seen only once. Sequencing was done on a sample of PBMCs. These receptors were obtained from a woman aged 50 to 60 in good health and CMV-seropositive. The CDR3 runs from the conserved cysteine through the conserved F or W. A D gene is named only where the DNA matches it firmly. Not every row has a clone size; where given, it reads once, few, many or a size class.

>TRBJ1-3|.|TRBV4-2|.
CASSQVIPESGNTIYF
TGTGCCAGCAGCCAAGTGATCCCAGAATCTGGAAACACCATATATTTT
>TRBJ2-7|.|TRBV6-1|.
CASSEWGGLDFYEQYF
TGTGCCAGCAGTGAATGGGGGGGCCTGGACTTTTACGAGCAGTACTTC
>TRBJ1-1|TRBD1|TRBV7-2|.
CASSTRTGLNTEAFF
TGTGCCAGCAGCACTCGGACAGGGTTGAACACTGAAGCTTTCTTT
>TRBJ2-2|.|TRBV5-4|.
CASSQDRANTGELFF
TGTGCCAGCAGCCAAGACAGAGCGAACACCGGGGAGCTGTTTTTT
>TRBJ1-4|.|TRBV5-1|.
CASSFLAGNEKLFF
TGCGCCAGCAGCTTTTTGGCAGGGAATGAAAAACTGTTTTTT
>TRBJ1-1|.|TRBV19|.
CASTPRVVVRTEAFF
TGTGCCAGTACCCCGAGAGTAGTGGTCAGGACTGAAGCTTTCTTT
>TRBJ1-1|.|TRBV5-1|.
CASIEREGPWTEAFF
TGCGCCAGCATTGAAAGGGAGGGGCCCTGGACTGAAGCTTTCTTT
>TRBJ2-7|TRBD1|TRBV18|.
CASSPSRDRGIPYEQYF
TGTGCCAGCTCACCGTCCCGGGACAGGGGCATACCCTACGAGCAGTACTTC
>TRBJ2-1|TRBD2|TRBV7-9|.
CASTPWRGRNNEQFF
TGTGCCAGCACTCCATGGCGGGGGAGGAACAATGAGCAGTTCTTC
>TRBJ2-7|.|TRBV27|.
CASSSPWGKPYEQYF
TGTGCCAGCAGTTCCCCTTGGGGCAAACCCTACGAGCAGTACTTC
>TRBJ1-4|.|TRBV2|.
CASSVLPGKLFF
TGTGCCAGCAGTGTACTCCCCGGGAAACTGTTTTTT
>TRBJ1-5|TRBD1|TRBV7-3|.
CASRPGTGFCSNQPQHF
TGTGCCAGCAGGCCCGGGACAGGGTTTTGTAGCAATCAGCCCCAGCATTTT
>TRBJ2-1|.|TRBV11-2|.
CASSSPGGPYNEQFF
TGTGCCAGCAGCTCACCGGGGGGCCCCTACAATGAGCAGTTCTTC
>TRBJ2-3|.|TRBV7-9|once
CASSLVGRTDTQYF
TGTGCCAGCAGCTTAGTGGGCCGTACAGATACGCAGTATTTT
>TRBJ2-4|.|TRBV7-8|.
CASSFLFLGGGDKNIQYF
TGTGCCAGCAGCTTTCTTTTCCTCGGGGGAGGTGACAAAAACATTCAGTACTTC
>TRBJ1-2|TRBD1|TRBV10-2|.
CATADRGGYGYTF
TGCGCCACTGCGGACAGGGGGGGCTATGGCTACACCTTC
>TRBJ1-5|.|TRBV6-1|.
CASRGGVYSNQPQHF
TGTGCCAGCAGGGGGGGGGTCTACAGCAATCAGCCCCAGCATTTT
>TRBJ2-1|TRBD2|TRBV27|few
CASKLAGGLAEQFF
TGTGCCAGCAAACTAGCGGGGGGGCTGGCTGAGCAGTTCTTC
>TRBJ1-2|.|TRBV6-6|.
CASSSDGSKGYTF
TGTGCCAGCAGTTCAGACGGGTCAAAAGGCTACACCTTC
>TRBJ1-1|TRBD1|TRBV19|.
CATKGGDRGRRTEAFF
TGTGCCACCAAGGGCGGGGACAGGGGGCGCCGTACTGAAGCTTTCTTT
>TRBJ1-3|.|TRBV18|few
CASSPDFSGNTIYF
TGTGCCAGCTCACCCGACTTCTCTGGAAACACCATATATTTT
>TRBJ1-1|TRBD1|TRBV27|once
CASSSTGGWNTEAFF
TGTGCCAGCAGTTCCACAGGGGGGTGGAACACTGAAGCTTTCTTT
>TRBJ2-5|TRBD2|TRBV19|.
CASSTIAGEETQYF
TGTGCCAGTAGTACAATAGCGGGGGAAGAGACCCAGTACTTC
>TRBJ2-7|.|TRBV5-1|.
CASSPGGGTSYEQYF
TGCGCCAGCAGCCCCGGCGGCGGGACCTCCTACGAGCAGTACTTC
>TRBJ1-1|TRBD1|TRBV6-5|.
CASSRGTGGATEAFF
TGTGCCAGCAGTCGAGGGACAGGGGGCGCAACTGAAGCTTTCTTT
>TRBJ1-6|.|TRBV6-5|.
CASSYRGAGDSPLHF
TGTGCCAGCAGTTACCGAGGAGCCGGGGATTCACCCCTCCACTTT
>TRBJ1-1|TRBD1|TRBV18|.
CASSPGTGGLTEAFF
TGTGCCAGCTCACCGGGAACAGGGGGGTTAACTGAAGCTTTCTTT
>TRBJ2-7|TRBD2|TRBV7-2|once
CASSSGGSQRGGPEQYF
TGTGCCAGCAGCTCAGGCGGCTCTCAGCGGGGGGGACCCGAGCAGTACTTC
>TRBJ2-3|TRBD2|TRBV6-1|.
CASSDGGGAADTQYF
TGTGCCAGCAGTGATGGCGGGGGGGCTGCAGATACGCAGTATTTT
>TRBJ1-6|.|TRBV6-1|.
CASMNTHSYNSPLHF
TGTGCCAGCATGAACACGCACTCCTATAATTCACCCCTCCACTTT
>TRBJ2-1|TRBD2|TRBV6-1|.
CASSGYSGGLHDEQFF
TGTGCCAGCAGTGGGTATAGCGGGGGCCTACACGATGAGCAGTTCTTC
>TRBJ1-1|TRBD1|TRBV5-1|.
CASSFVRGTNTEAFF
TGCGCCAGCAGCTTCGTCAGGGGGACGAACACTGAAGCTTTCTTT
>TRBJ1-5|.|TRBV9|once
CASSRSGTTNQPQHF
TGTGCCAGCAGCAGGTCGGGGACAACTAATCAGCCCCAGCATTTT
>TRBJ1-2|.|TRBV7-9|.
CASSFLTGYGYTF
TGTGCCAGCAGCTTCTTGACAGGCTATGGCTACACCTTC
>TRBJ2-5|.|TRBV7-9|.
CASSSYQGGETQYF
TGTGCCAGCAGCTCCTATCAGGGCGGAGAGACCCAGTACTTC
>TRBJ1-6|.|TRBV4-1|.
CASSQGHFDSYNSPLHF
TGCGCCAGCAGCCAAGGGCATTTTGACTCCTATAATTCACCCCTCCACTTT
>TRBJ2-5|.|TRBV6-5|.
CASSSSRELVRETQYF
TGTGCCAGCAGTTCCTCGAGGGAATTGGTAAGAGAGACCCAGTACTTC
>TRBJ2-3|.|TRBV4-1|.
CASSPVGGVTQYF
TGCGCCAGCAGCCCAGTTGGCGGAGTAACGCAGTATTTT
>TRBJ2-7|TRBD1|TRBV27|.
CASASPQGARYEQYF
TGTGCCAGCGCCTCTCCACAGGGGGCTCGGTACGAGCAGTACTTC
>TRBJ2-2|.|TRBV5-6|.
CASSAEGVTGELFF
TGTGCCAGCAGCGCGGAAGGGGTCACCGGGGAGCTGTTTTTT
>TRBJ2-4|.|TRBV15|.
CATCRGAKNIQYF
TGTGCCACCTGTAGGGGAGCCAAAAACATTCAGTACTTC
>TRBJ1-4|.|TRBV5-1|.
CASSPETGYNEKLFF
TGCGCCAGCAGCCCGGAGACGGGGTATAATGAAAAACTGTTTTTT
>TRBJ1-1|.|TRBV6-6|.
CASSYEGLNTEAFF
TGTGCCAGCAGTTACGAGGGATTGAACACTGAAGCTTTCTTT
>TRBJ1-2|.|TRBV5-1|.
CASSLDAQGLDYGYTF
TGCGCCAGCAGCCTAGACGCCCAGGGATTGGACTATGGCTACACCTTC
>TRBJ1-2|TRBD1|TRBV5-1|.
CASSSTGGAGYTF
TGCGCCAGCAGCTCGACAGGGGGCGCGGGCTACACCTTC
>TRBJ1-5|TRBD1|TRBV28|once
CASRSGTGGSVPQHF
TGTGCCAGCAGATCCGGGACAGGGGGTTCCGTGCCCCAGCATTTT
>TRBJ1-1|TRBD1|TRBV7-9|.
CASSRDRDSTIAFF
TGTGCCAGCAGCCGGGACAGGGATTCGACTATAGCTTTCTTT
>TRBJ1-5|.|TRBV28|.
CASSLTGDYSNQPQHF
TGTGCCAGCAGCTTGACCGGAGATTATAGCAATCAGCCCCAGCATTTT
>TRBJ2-1|TRBD1|TRBV19|.
CASSILGTEGEQFF
TGTGCCAGTAGTATTCTGGGGACAGAAGGTGAGCAGTTCTTC
>TRBJ1-6|TRBD1|TRBV5-8|.
CASSSQRTGGRSPLHF
TGTGCCAGCAGCTCCCAGAGGACAGGGGGACGCTCACCCCTCCACTTT
>TRBJ2-3|TRBD1|TRBV5-1|.
CASSLPRQGANTQYF
TGCGCCAGCAGCTTACCTAGACAGGGGGCGAATACGCAGTATTTT
>TRBJ1-6|TRBD1|TRBV6-1|.
CASRETGGNSPLHF
TGTGCCAGCAGGGAGACAGGGGGGAATTCACCCCTCCACTTT
>TRBJ1-5|TRBD1|TRBV6-5|.
CASSLGRGFQPQHF
TGTGCCAGCAGTTTGGGCAGGGGGTTTCAGCCCCAGCATTTT
>TRBJ1-3|.|TRBV19|.
CASSPSQAHSGNTIYF
TGTGCCAGTAGTCCCTCCCAGGCTCACTCTGGAAACACCATATATTTT
>TRBJ2-7|TRBD1|TRBV6-1|.
CASSEARTGLYEQYF
TGTGCCAGCAGTGAAGCCAGGACAGGCCTCTACGAGCAGTACTTC